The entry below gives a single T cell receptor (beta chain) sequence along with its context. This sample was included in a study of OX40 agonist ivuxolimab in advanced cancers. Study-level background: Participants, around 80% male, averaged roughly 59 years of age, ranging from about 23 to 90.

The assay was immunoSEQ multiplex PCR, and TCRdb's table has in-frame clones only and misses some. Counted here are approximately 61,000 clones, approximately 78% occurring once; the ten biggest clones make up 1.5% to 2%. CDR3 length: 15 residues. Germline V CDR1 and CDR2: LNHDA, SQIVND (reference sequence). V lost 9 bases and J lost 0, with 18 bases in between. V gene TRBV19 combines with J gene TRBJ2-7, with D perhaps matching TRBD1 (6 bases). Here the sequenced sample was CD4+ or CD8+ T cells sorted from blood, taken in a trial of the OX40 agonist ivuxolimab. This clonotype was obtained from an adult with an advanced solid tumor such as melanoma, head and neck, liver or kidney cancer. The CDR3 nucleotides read TGTGCCAGCCAACTTACAGGGTATTCCTCCTACGAGCAGTACTTC. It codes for CASQLTGYSSYEQYF.